Presented here are 32 T cell receptor beta chains from one specimen sequenced in a study of read filtering for tumor transcriptome and immune sequencing. Molecular barcoded adaptors covering alpha/delta and beta/gamma chains were used on around 400 ng RNA. TCRdb ran MiXCR on the reads and lists one entry per CDR3 protein. The data hold roughly 90,000 distinct CDR3 sequences, with under 25% observed a single time. Source material: a population of CD138-negative cells sorted from bone marrow. These TCRs come from a donor over 35 with multiple myeloma.

On this clonotype: A much more abundant neighbour one base away suggests this may be a read error. This is likely a read error, given that the CDR3 carries no conserved phenylalanine or tryptophan at its end. The chain joins TRBV19 to TRBJ2-5; 8 bases agree with TRBD2. The V and J ends lost 6 bases and 4 bases, in that order; junction bases with no gene match: 10. The germline gives CDR1 LNHDA, CDR2 SQIVND (reference sequence). CDR3 length: 15 amino acids. In DNA form, the CDR3 reads TGTGCCAGTAGCCGCCTCCTAGCGGGTCGAGAGACCCAGTACTAC. Amino acid sequence: CASSRLLAGRETQYY.

This clonotype was seen repeatedly, ten times or more. This chain joins TRBV13 and TRBJ2-2; D gene unclear. Germline CDR1 and CDR2: PRHDT and FYEKMQ (reference sequence). V lost 4 bases and J 5 bases, leaving 8 bases between the germline ends. This CDR3 has 13 residues. This CDR3 reads CASSSSETGELFF. In nucleotides, the CDR3 is TGTGCCAGCAGCTCGTCAGAGACCGGGGAGCTGTTTTTT.

This clonotype showed up just a few times. This chain uses TRBV3-1 with TRBJ2-5; 9 positions agree with TRBD2. The CDR3 contains 15 residues. Unmatched junction bases numbered 5, after V lost 1 base and J lost 5 bases. Germline V lookup: CDR1 LGHDT, CDR2 YNNKEL (reference sequence). The CDR3 DNA is TGTGCCAGCAGCCAAGCGGGCGGGAGGGGTGAGACCCAGTACTTC. It translates to CASSQAGGRGETQYF.

This clonotype was detected many times. This chain joins TRBV28 and TRBJ1-2, with D possibly being TRBD1 (5 bases). CDR1 and CDR2 from the germline V gene are MDHEN and SYDVKM. V gave up 7 bases and J gave up 2 bases, with 11 bases separating them. The CDR3 sequence is 13 residues long. The chain's CDR3 is CASKGTQNYGYTF. The CDR3 DNA reads as TGTGCCAGCAAAGGGACTCAGAACTATGGCTACACCTTC.

The chain recombines TRBV14 with TRBJ2-1; 10 bases line up with TRBD2. Losses at the gene ends were 8 bases for V and 3 bases for J; bases not matched to a gene: 16. Germline V gene sequence: CDR1 SGHDN, CDR2 FVKESK. CDR3 length: 18 residues. The chain's CDR3 is CASGRIRWLAGVYNEQFF. DNA for the CDR3: TGTGCCAGCGGCCGGATCCGATGGCTAGCGGGGGTCTACAATGAGCAGTTCTTC.

This clonotype was recorded many times. The J gene is TRBJ1-3, the V gene TRBV28, with TRBD1 identical over 8 bases. The CDR3 is made up of 14 amino acids. The junction had 8 bases not matched to a gene; V was cut back by 7 bases and J by 6 bases. Germline values: CDR1 MDHEN, CDR2 SYDVKM. DNA of the CDR3: TGTGCCAGCACCTCAGGGGGCGCAGAAAACACCATATATTTT. Protein product: CASTSGGAENTIYF.

This clonotype was counted many times. The J gene is TRBJ2-1, the V gene TRBV4-1, with D uncertain. The V gene lost 2 bases and the J gene lost 0 bases, with 14 bases spanning the gap. Germline CDR1 reads MGHRA; CDR2 reads YSYEKL. The CDR3 has 17 amino acids. In nucleotides, the CDR3 is TGCGCCAGCAGCCAACGACCGACGACGTACTCCTACAATGAGCAGTTCTTC. Its protein product is CASSQRPTTYSYNEQFF.

At least ten counts were recorded for this clonotype. The chain uses TRBV29-1 and TRBJ2-7, with D possibly being TRBD2 (5 bases). The CDR3 contains 12 residues. Germline CDR1 SQVTM, CDR2 ANQGSEA. The V and J ends lost 6 bases and 3 bases respectively, with 12 bases between them. CDR3 in amino acids: CSVISRGYEQYF. CDR3 DNA sequence: TGCAGCGTGATTAGCCGGGGCTACGAGCAGTACTTC.

This clonotype occurred many times. The genes are TRBV5-1 and TRBJ2-2, with D unresolved. Germline lookup yields CDR1 SGHRS and CDR2 YFSETQ. With 3 bases removed from V and 4 bases from J, the gap between germline ends came to 10 bases. CDR3 length equals 14 residues. Here the CDR3 reads CASSSLESTGELFF. The CDR3 nucleotides read TGCGCCAGCAGCTCGCTAGAATCCACCGGGGAGCTGTTTTTT.

This clonotype was detected a few times. This could be a read error, since a much larger clone is one nucleotide away. The chain carries TRBV9 and TRBJ1-1; TRBD1 is a possible D gene (6 bases). Germline loops: CDR1 SGDLS, CDR2 YYNGEE. The CDR3 totals 13 residues. V dropped 4 bases and J dropped 6 bases, with 13 bases sitting between them. This CDR3 is CASSRDGGAEAFF. In DNA, the CDR3 is TGTGCCAGCAGCCGAGACGGGGGCGCTGAAGCTTTCTTT.

The genes are TRBV18 and TRBJ2-5; no clear D. V was pared by 5 bases and J by 0 bases, with 7 bases between. Germline V gives CDR1 KGHSH, CDR2 LQKENI. This CDR3 spans 13 amino acids. The chain's CDR3 is CASSVGYQETQYF. The CDR3 DNA reads as TGTGCCAGCTCAGTCGGATACCAAGAGACCCAGTACTTC. Filled out from reference TRBV18 and TRBJ2-5, the complete variable domain reads NAGVMQNPRHLVRRRGQEARLRCSPMKGHSHVYWYRQLPEEGLKFMVYLQKENIIDESGMPKERFSAEFPKEGPSILRIQQVVRGDSAAYFCASSVGYQETQYFGPGTRLLVL.

The chain employs TRBV20-1 and TRBJ2-1; D is ambiguous. CDR3 length equals 15 residues. V was shortened by 6 bases and J by 8 bases, with 23 bases between the two germline ends. Germline values: CDR1 DFQATT, CDR2 SNEGSKA (reference sequence). The CDR3 reads CSAKRHTSRSDEQFF. The CDR3 DNA follows: TGCAGTGCAAAGCGCCATACCAGCCGAAGCGATGAGCAGTTCTTC.

This clonotype was picked up many times. The gene calls are TRBV27 and TRBJ1-2, with D possibly matching TRBD1 (5 bases). Per the germline V gene, CDR1 is MNHEY and CDR2 is SMNVEV (reference sequence). The CDR3 is made up of 14 amino acids. The V and J ends lost 2 bases and 1 base respectively, with 8 bases between them. This chain's CDR3 is CASSLQGNNYGYTF. DNA for the CDR3: TGTGCCAGCAGTTTACAGGGTAATAACTATGGCTACACCTTC.

Of note for this clonotype: Being one base from a much bigger clone, this may be a read error. This chain connects TRBV18 to TRBJ2-1; tentatively, D is TRBD2 (6 bases). The CDR3 totals 15 residues. CDR1 and CDR2 from the germline V gene are KGHSH and LQKENI. Here the CDR3 reads CASSPSSGTYDEQLF. In nucleotides, the CDR3 is TGTGCCAGCTCACCAAGCTCCGGGACTTACGATGAGCAGCTCTTC.

At least ten counts were recorded for this clonotype. The chain joins TRBV7-2 to TRBJ2-4; 11 nucleotides agree with TRBD2. The CDR3 runs to 15 residues. CDR1 is SGHTA and CDR2 is FQGNSA in the germline V gene. With V trimmed by 5 bases and J by 7 bases, 7 bases remained unmatched. CDR3 protein: CASSPGLAGFNIQYF. The CDR3 DNA reads as TGTGCCAGCAGCCCCGGACTAGCGGGCTTTAACATTCAGTACTTC.

This clonotype was recorded many times. V usage is TRBV9 and J usage is TRBJ2-3; 12 bases line up with TRBD2. CDR1 and CDR2 from the germline V gene are SGDLS and YYNGEE. J lost 6 bases, V lost 4 bases, and 15 bases had no gene match. CDR3 length: 18 amino acids. The CDR3 loop is CASSTRPSSGGAPDTQYF. The CDR3 nucleotides read TGTGCCAGCAGCACTCGTCCGTCTAGCGGGGGGGCCCCTGATACGCAGTATTTT.

The chain has TRBV20-1 and TRBJ1-4; 9 bases are a match to TRBD1. Germline loops: CDR1 DFQATT, CDR2 SNEGSKA (reference sequence). The CDR3 has 15 amino acids. Unmatched junction bases numbered 15, after V lost 5 bases and J lost 11 bases. The CDR3 DNA reads TGCAGTGCTGCGGCTCCGGGACAGGGATTCGAGAAACTGTTTTTT. It is translated as CSAAAPGQGFEKLFF.

This clonotype has a count of ten or more. The gene calls are TRBV6-6 and TRBJ1-4, with D unclear. V shed 6 bases and J shed 0 bases, with 11 bases lying between them. The CDR3 totals 15 residues. Germline V CDR1 and CDR2: MNHNY, SVGAGI (reference sequence). CDR3 DNA: TGTGCCAGCAGCCCCGGTTTTGCAACTAATGAAAAACTGTTTTTT. The encoded protein is CASSPGFATNEKLFF.

Points on this clonotype: A much larger clonotype is one base distant, so this may be a read error. The V and J genes are TRBV6-1 and TRBJ1-6; D is perhaps TRBD1 (6 bases). The CDR3 totals 15 residues. Germline assignment: CDR1 MNHNS and CDR2 SASEGT. The CDR3 spells CASRPQGSYNSPHHF. The CDR3 DNA is TGTGCCAGCAGACCCCAGGGGTCCTATAATTCACCCCACCACTTT.

This clonotype was recorded at least ten times. The chain is built from TRBV7-2 and TRBJ1-1; D not certain. Germline values: CDR1 SGHTA, CDR2 FQGNSA. There are 14 residues in the CDR3. Trimming shortened V by 3 bases and J by 0 bases, and 8 bases separated the two germline ends. CDR3 nucleotide sequence: TGTGCCAGCAGCTTGTACAGCATGAACACTGAAGCTTTCTTT. Translation: CASSLYSMNTEAFF. Full variable domain (rest looked up from reference TRBV7-2 and TRBJ1-1): GAGVSQSPSNKVTEKGKDVELRCDPISGHTALYWYRQSLGQGLEFLIYFQGNSAPDKSGLPSDRFSAERTGGSVSTLTIQRTQQEDSAVYLCASSLYSMNTEAFFGQGTRLTVV.

As concerns this clonotype: One base away lies a much larger clone, so this may be a sequencing read error. This rearrangement joins TRBV18 to TRBJ2-5; the D is unclear. This CDR3 is 12 amino acids long. Germline V CDR1 and CDR2: KGHSH, LQKENI. The CDR3 spells CASSPNQGTQYF. CDR3 DNA: TGTGCCAGCTCGCCGAACCAAGGGACCCAGTACTTC.

The gene calls are TRBV18 and TRBJ1-1; D is unclear. The V end lost 2 bases, the J end lost 1 base, and 5 bases lay between the germline ends. This CDR3 contains 13 residues. Germline CDR1 reads KGHSH; CDR2 reads LQKENI. In DNA form, the CDR3 reads TGTGCCAGCTCACCAATGGGGAACACTGAAGCTTTCTTT. It translates to CASSPMGNTEAFF.

This clonotype was counted ten times or more. V gene TRBV15 combines with J gene TRBJ2-7; TRBD1 aligns across 10 bases. The CDR3 sequence is 16 residues long. Germline loops: CDR1 LNHNV, CDR2 YYDKDF (reference sequence). Losses at the gene ends were 3 bases for V and 3 bases for J; bases not matched to a gene: 8. CDR3 sequence reads: CATSRARTGGHYEQYF. CDR3 coding DNA: TGTGCCACCAGCAGGGCCCGGACAGGGGGTCACTACGAGCAGTACTTC.

This clonotype came up many times. V is TRBV6-6 and J is TRBJ1-1; D gene uncertain. Trimming took 8 bases from V and 0 from J, leaving 13 bases between them. The germline gives CDR1 MNHNY, CDR2 SVGAGI (reference sequence). The CDR3 is 14 residues long. The CDR3 DNA follows: TGTGCCAGCGTTCTTTCGCCCTTGAACACTGAAGCTTTCTTT. Encoded protein: CASVLSPLNTEAFF.

As for this clonotype: A much bigger clone sits one base away, suggesting this may be a read error. The chain joins TRBV7-9 to TRBJ1-1; D is unclear. Trimming took off 5 bases at V and 7 bases at J, with 11 bases between the two ends. Germline lookup yields CDR1 SEHNR and CDR2 FQNEAQ (reference sequence). This CDR3 region has 12 residues. In nucleotides, the CDR3 is TGTGCCAGCAGCCCCGGGCGCAGTGAAGCTTTCTTT. This gives the protein CASSPGRSEAFF. The whole variable domain, filled in from reference TRBV7-9 and TRBJ1-1, reads DTGVSQNPRHKITKRGQNVTFRCDPISEHNRLYWYRQTLGQGPEFLTYFQNEAQLEKSRLLSDRFSAERPKGSFSTLEIQRTEQGDSAMYLCASSPGRSEAFFGQGTRLTVV.

This clonotype was seen ten or more times. The chain has TRBV5-6 and TRBJ1-1, with 9 bases fitting TRBD1. The ends lost 0 bases at V and 6 bases at J; junction bases unmatched: 9. The CDR3 covers 16 residues. The germline gives CDR1 SGHDT, CDR2 YYEEEE. The CDR3 DNA is TGTGCCAGCAGCTTGGCACTGGGACAGGGAGGCGCTGAAGCTTTCTTT. It translates to CASSLALGQGGAEAFF.

The V gene is TRBV7-9, the J gene TRBJ1-4, with no clear D. This CDR3 is built from 15 residues. V was cut by 5 bases and J by 6 bases, with 16 bases left in between. Germline lookup yields CDR1 SEHNR and CDR2 FQNEAQ (reference sequence). The CDR3 sequence is CASSLKGAADEKLFF. In nucleotides, the CDR3 is TGTGCCAGCAGCCTAAAGGGAGCCGCTGATGAAAAACTGTTTTTT.

The chain carries TRBV30 and TRBJ2-5; 8 positions agree with TRBD1. The CDR3 covers 14 residues. Germline-derived CDR1 and CDR2 are GTSNPN and SVGIG (reference sequence). V shed 3 bases, J shed 4 bases, and the junction held 7 bases outside the gene matches. In DNA, the CDR3 is TGTGCCTGGAGCCAGGACAGGGCCCGAGAGACCCAGTACTTC. Translating gives CAWSQDRARETQYF.

V is TRBV12-3 or TRBV12-4 and J is TRBJ2-3; unclear D gene. V lost 6 bases, J lost 7 bases, and 11 bases lay in between. The CDR3 consists of 12 residues. CDR3 in amino acids: CASRGRRNTQYF. The CDR3 DNA is TGTGCCAGCAGAGGTAGACGCAATACGCAGTATTTT.

This clonotype was counted a few times. This rearrangement joins TRBV5-4 to TRBJ1-1; 7 nucleotides line up with TRBD1. V shed 4 bases and J 1 base; nucleotides not matched to a gene: 7. The CDR3 length is 15 residues. Germline-derived CDR1 and CDR2 are SGHNT and YYREEE (reference sequence). CDR3 DNA sequence: TGTGCCAGCAGCCCCGTGGGACAGCAGAACACTGAAGCTTTCTTT. Protein product: CASSPVGQQNTEAFF.

The V gene is TRBV7-9, the J gene TRBJ2-2; D perhaps matches TRBD1 (6 bases). CDR1 and CDR2 (germline): SEHNR, FQNEAQ (reference sequence). This CDR3 is built from 16 residues. Deletions cut 5 bases from V and 5 bases from J, with 18 bases between. CDR3 residues: CASSDRVGARTGELFF. The CDR3 bases are TGTGCCAGCAGCGATCGGGTGGGGGCGAGGACCGGGGAGCTGTTTTTT.

Of note for this clonotype: A much larger clone lies one base from this, so it may be a read error. The J gene is TRBJ2-3, the V gene TRBV7-2, with a weak D call TRBD1 (7 bases). From germline, CDR1 is SGHTA and CDR2 FQGNSA. This CDR3 is 13 amino acids long. CDR3 sequence reads: CASSNRGTDAQYF. In nucleotides, the CDR3 is TGTGCCAGCAGTAACCGGGGGACAGATGCGCAGTATTTT.